These 16 T cell receptor beta chains came from one sample sequenced in a study of blood T cell repertoires in COVID-19. Assay: immunoSEQ multiplex PCR; the TCRdb copy retains only in-frame clones and omits some. This table has around 370,000 clones, about 93% appearing once. The sample taken for sequencing was peripheral blood. These receptors were taken from a woman younger than 30 who had recovered from COVID-19.

The chain is built from TRBV12-5 and TRBJ2-1, with TRBD1 matching over 9 bases. CDR1 LGHNT and CDR2 FRNRAP come from the germline V gene. CDR3 length equals 17 residues. The V gene end was trimmed by 0 bases and the J gene end by 7 bases; junction bases not matched to a gene: 10. CDR3 loop: CASGLVPGTGYDNEQFF. The CDR3, as DNA: TGTGCTAGTGGTTTGGTACCAGGGACAGGGTATGATAATGAGCAGTTCTTC. Full variable domain (rest looked up from reference TRBV12-5 and TRBJ2-1): DARVTQTPRHKVTEMGQEVTMRCQPILGHNTVFWYRQTMMQGLELLAYFRNRAPLDDSGMPKDRFSAEMPDATLATLKIQPSEPRDSAVYFCASGLVPGTGYDNEQFFGPGTRLTVL.

The chain is built from TRBV4-3 and TRBJ1-2, with D tentatively TRBD1 (5 bases). The CDR3 loop spans 15 amino acids. The germline V gene encodes CDR1 LGHNA and CDR2 YSLEER. Trimming took off 1 base at V and 6 bases at J, with 15 bases between the two ends. Here the CDR3 reads CASSQGAEWGDGYTF. CDR3 bases: TGCGCCAGCAGCCAAGGGGCAGAGTGGGGGGATGGCTACACCTTC.

V and J are TRBV27 and TRBJ2-7, with 11 bases identical to TRBD1. The junction had 1 base not matched to a gene; V was cut back by 5 bases and J by 4 bases. Germline loops: CDR1 MNHEY, CDR2 SMNVEV (reference sequence). This CDR3 spans 13 amino acids. This CDR3 is CASSRDRGYEQYV. CDR3 sequence (DNA): TGTGCCAGCAGTCGGGACAGGGGGTACGAGCAGTACGTC.

This sequence joins TRBV3-1 (or the pseudogene TRBV3-2) and TRBJ2-3, with 7 bases fitting TRBD2. This CDR3 is built from 17 residues. Germline loops: CDR1 LGHDT, CDR2 YNNKEL (reference sequence). The V segment lost 0 bases and the J segment 4 bases; nucleotides outside the gene matches: 10. CDR3 residues: CASSQESGGGAADTQYF. CDR3 nucleotides: TGTGCCAGCAGCCAAGAATCGGGGGGAGGAGCGGCAGATACGCAGTATTTT.

The CDR3 coding sequence is TGTGCCAGTAGTACGGGGGTTTACACTGAAGCTTTCTTT. Its protein is CASSTGVYTEAFF. The chain employs TRBV19 and TRBJ1-1; a possible D gene is TRBD1 (5 bases). The CDR3 sequence is 13 residues long. Germline assignment: CDR1 LNHDA and CDR2 SQIVND (reference sequence). Trimming removed 4 bases from V and 3 bases from J, with 9 bases in between.

The chain couples TRBV3-1 (or the pseudogene TRBV3-2) to TRBJ2-7, with 8 nucleotides matching TRBD2. After removal of 6 bases from V and 4 bases from J, the junction contained 11 bases not matched to a gene. The CDR3 spans 15 residues. CDR1 and CDR2 (germline): LGHDT, YNNKEL (reference sequence). CDR3 nucleotide sequence: TGTGCCAGCAGTCAGCCGGGACTAGAGAATTACGAGCAGTACGTC. This gives the protein CASSQPGLENYEQYV.

For the CDR3, the DNA is TGCAGCGTTGATTTAGGGGGTTTTGGCTACACCTTC. Protein: CSVDLGGFGYTF. The chain is built from TRBV29-1 and TRBJ1-2; maybe TRBD1 (6 bases). The V end lost 3 bases, the J end lost 7 bases, and 12 bases lay between the germline ends. The CDR3 length is 12 residues. The germline gives CDR1 SQVTM, CDR2 ANQGSEA.

V usage is TRBV6-1 and J usage is TRBJ1-1, with a weak D call TRBD1 (5 bases). The CDR3 is made up of 14 amino acids. V dropped 1 base and J dropped 10 bases, with 16 bases sitting between them. CDR1 MNHNS and CDR2 SASEGT come from the germline V gene. The CDR3 here is CASSEVSGGRGAFF. CDR3 nucleotides: TGTGCCAGCAGTGAAGTTAGTGGGGGGAGGGGAGCTTTCTTT.

This chain uses TRBV6-2 or TRBV6-3 with TRBJ2-5; no firm D call. Germline CDR1 is MNHEY and CDR2 is SVGEGT. The CDR3 sequence is 16 residues long. The germline V and J ends were trimmed by 5 bases and 0 bases, with 16 bases remaining between them. The CDR3 DNA reads as TGTGCCAGCAGTAGACTCCGGGTTTTGAACCAAGAGACCCAGTACTTC. Protein product: CASSRLRVLNQETQYF.

The J gene is TRBJ1-6, the V gene TRBV6-2 or TRBV6-3, with 9 positions matching TRBD1. Germline lookup yields CDR1 MNHEY and CDR2 SVGEGT. The CDR3 spans 11 residues. Trimming removed 4 bases from V and 19 bases from J; junction bases left unmatched: 5. Written as DNA, the CDR3 is TGTGCCAGCAGTTTTGGACAGGGGCGTCACTTT. Translating gives CASSFGQGRHF.

The V and J genes are TRBV7-2 and TRBJ2-5; the D gene is possibly TRBD1 (5 bases). Germline CDR1 SGHTA, CDR2 FQGNSA. This CDR3 spans 13 amino acids. Deletions cut 2 bases from V and 5 bases from J, with 9 bases between. CDR3 sequence: CASSLSGSETQYF. The CDR3 DNA sequence: TGTGCCAGCAGCTTATCAGGGTCGGAGACCCAGTACTTC.

V usage is TRBV3-1 (or the pseudogene TRBV3-2) and J usage is TRBJ1-1; D might be TRBD1 (5 bases). Trimming took 0 bases from V and 4 from J, leaving 15 bases between them. From germline, CDR1 is LGHDT and CDR2 YNNKEL (reference sequence). The CDR3 has 16 residues. The CDR3 loop reads CASSQDSRGGGTEAFF. In DNA form, the CDR3 reads TGTGCCAGCAGCCAAGATTCCCGCGGGGGGGGCACTGAAGCTTTCTTT.

On this clone itself: A junction end diverges from the germline sequence, so it may reflect a read error. The chain uses TRBV7-2 and TRBJ1-2; TRBD1 matches 7 bases. The CDR3 has 16 amino acids. Germline V gene data show CDR1 as SGHTA and CDR2 as FQGNSA. The CDR3 nucleotides read TGTGCCAGCAGCGGACAGGTCGAAAGGCTTAACTATGGCTACATCTTC. Protein sequence: CASSGQVERLNYGYIF.

The J gene is TRBJ1-1, the V gene TRBV2, with D maybe TRBD1 (6 bases). Trimming left V 7 bases short and J 0 bases short, with 12 bases between. The CDR3 spans 14 residues. CDR1 is SNHLY and CDR2 is FYNNEI in the germline V gene. CDR3 loop: CASTDRLLNTEAFF. The CDR3 DNA reads TGTGCCAGCACTGACAGGTTGTTGAACACTGAAGCTTTCTTT.

V and J are TRBV3-1 (or the pseudogene TRBV3-2) and TRBJ2-7; TRBD1 matches 7 bases. Looked up from germline, CDR1 is LGHDT and CDR2 is YNNKEL (reference sequence). This CDR3 spans 13 amino acids. V trimming: 3 bases; J trimming: 3 bases; junction bases outside the gene matches: 2. The CDR3 is CASSQAGGYEQYV. The CDR3 DNA reads TGTGCCAGCAGCCAGGCAGGGGGCTACGAGCAGTACGTC.

DNA of the CDR3: TGTGCCAGCAGCTCCCGCGGGGGGGGGACAGGCTCCTACAATGAGCAGTTCTTC. It codes for CASSSRGGGTGSYNEQFF. The gene calls are TRBV7-2 and TRBJ2-1, with D possibly matching TRBD2 (9 bases). The CDR3 length is 18 residues. Germline V gene lookup returns CDR1 SGHTA and CDR2 FQGNSA. V was clipped by 4 bases and J by 0 bases, with 19 bases between them.